This T cell receptor beta chain was observed in a study of CD8 T cells in Susac syndrome. Study-level findings and limits: As the study acknowledged, the number of individuals in its TCR sequencing and HLA analysis was relatively small.

CDR1 and CDR2 from the germline V gene are MDHEN and SYDVKM. Trimming stripped 10 bases from V and 0 bases from J, with 19 bases between. The CDR3 has 15 residues. As for this clonotype: Antigen specificity is unknown.

With random hexamers, about 0.45 to 1 ug RNA was reverse transcribed. The CDR3 of TCR beta was amplified by immunoSEQ multiplex PCR across 54 Vbeta and 13 Jbeta. Each CDR3 protein gets one entry after TCRdb re-called the immunoSEQ multiplex PCR reads with MiXCR. The sample contains almost 450,000 distinct CDR3 sequences, around 85% of which appear only once. TCR beta sequences were obtained from blood CD8+ and CD4+ T cells. FACS was used to enrich TEMRA cells, whereas the CD8+ and CD4+ T cells were obtained by negative isolation. Sequenced input: CD8+ T cells from PBMCs. The V call is TRBV28, the J call TRBJ2-7; a weak D match, TRBD2 (5 bases). The sequence was collected from a human donor with multiple sclerosis. The CDR3 nucleotides are TGTGCCATCCAGGACGCAAACGAGGGCTCCTACGAGCAGTACTTC. Protein: CAIQDANEGSYEQYF.